The 30 T cell receptor beta chains below come from one sample, sequenced in a study of beta chain features in type 1 diabetes. Whole-study results and caveats: TCRB CDR3 length was moderately but significantly reduced in all four CD4+ subsets of Type 1 diabetes patients.

No antigens are known for them. The sequenced template was cDNA made from the entire isolated RNA. Sequencing was performed with immunoSEQ multiplex PCR; in TCRdb, only in-frame clones are kept and a portion is missing. The sample has 130,000 or so clones, less than 20% seen once. The sequenced material came from central memory CD4+ T cells from blood. These receptors all stem from a man aged 25 to 40 with type 1 diabetes.

This clone was counted a few times. This specimen includes other DNA sequences encoding the same CDR3. The gene calls are TRBV4-2 and TRBJ2-3; unclear D gene. The germline V gene encodes CDR1 LGHNA and CDR2 YNFKEQ. The germline V and J ends were trimmed by 1 base and 3 bases, with 5 bases remaining between them. The CDR3 totals 13 residues. The CDR3 DNA sequence: TGTGCCAGCAGCCAAGGAGAAACAGATACGCAGTATTTT. Amino acids: CASSQGETDTQYF.

The chain is built from TRBV5-6 and TRBJ1-1; 7 bases map to TRBD1. CDR1 is SGHDT, CDR2 YYEEEE, per germline. This CDR3 contains 12 residues. V shed 4 bases, J shed 9 bases, and the junction held 6 bases outside the gene matches. This CDR3 is CASSVGTAKAFF. DNA of the CDR3: TGTGCCAGCAGCGTCGGGACAGCGAAAGCTTTCTTT. The entire variable domain, with the rest obtained from reference TRBV5-6 and TRBJ1-1, is as follows: DAGVTQSPTHLIKTRGQQVTLRCSPKSGHDTVSWYQQALGQGPQFIFQYYEEEERQRGNFPDRFSGHQFPNYSSELNVNALLLGDSALYLCASSVGTAKAFFGQGTRLTVV.

The chain is built from TRBV5-4 and TRBJ2-5; D is possibly TRBD1 or TRBD2 (6 bases each). CDR1 is SGHNT and CDR2 is YYREEE in the germline V gene (reference sequence). Trimming stripped 2 bases from V and 2 bases from J, with 10 bases between. This CDR3 is 14 amino acids long. The CDR3, as DNA: TGTGCCAGCAGCTTAAGGGGGGTTCAAGAGACCCAGTACTTC. Amino acid sequence: CASSLRGVQETQYF.

This clone was picked up a small number of times. The V gene is TRBV30, the J gene TRBJ2-5; 7 bases map to TRBD1. The V gene end was trimmed by 0 bases and the J gene end by 5 bases; junction bases not matched to a gene: 6. The CDR3 spans 14 residues. CDR1 and CDR2 (germline): GTSNPN, SVGIG (reference sequence). The CDR3 loop is CAWSVPGQEETQYF. Written as DNA, the CDR3 is TGTGCCTGGAGTGTACCCGGACAGGAGGAGACCCAGTACTTC. The complete variable domain, with remaining parts taken from reference TRBV30 and TRBJ2-5, reads SQTIHQWPATLVQPVGSPLSLECTVEGTSNPNLYWYRQAAGRGLQLLFYSVGIGQISSEVPQNLSASRPQDRQFILSSKKLLLSDSGFYLCAWSVPGQEETQYFGPGTRLLVL.

The chain couples TRBV6-5 to TRBJ2-3; D remains unclear. Germline-derived CDR1 and CDR2 are MNHEY and SVGAGI. The CDR3 runs to 14 residues. Deletions cut 6 bases from V and 5 bases from J, with 15 bases between. CDR3 sequence (DNA): TGTGCCAGCAGGAGAACGATCGCCCAAGATACGCAGTATTTT. Encoded protein: CASRRTIAQDTQYF.

This clone was observed a handful of times. The CDR3 loop is CASSLDNNYGYTF. DNA of the CDR3: TGTGCCAGCAGCTTAGACAATAACTATGGCTACACCTTC. The chain employs TRBV7-9 and TRBJ1-2, with D unresolved. The germline V gene has CDR1 SEHNR and CDR2 FQNEAQ (reference sequence). The CDR3 is made up of 13 amino acids. V lost 1 base, J lost 1 base, and 4 bases lay in between.

On this clone itself: The germline gene is not matched at one end of the junction; a read error may be the cause. The chain carries TRBV5-8 and TRBJ1-2, with 7 bases identical to TRBD1. Germline V gives CDR1 SGHTS, CDR2 YDEGEE. The CDR3 runs 16 residues. CDR3 amino acids: CASSQGGRTVDYGYTF. The CDR3 DNA is TGCGCCAGCAGCCAAGGGGGCCGGACAGTAGACTATGGCTACACCTTC.

The chain uses TRBV11-2 and TRBJ2-5; D is unclear. The V gene lost 1 base and the J gene lost 0 bases, with 12 bases spanning the gap. Germline lookup yields CDR1 SGHAT and CDR2 FQNNGV. The CDR3 contains 16 residues. The CDR3: CASSLGADSYQETQYF. The CDR3 region has the DNA TGTGCCAGCAGCTTAGGGGCAGATAGTTACCAAGAGACCCAGTACTTC.

This clone was counted a few times. This sequence joins TRBV28 and TRBJ2-2; D uncertain. Trimming removed 2 bases from V and 10 bases from J, with 11 bases in between. CDR1 is MDHEN, CDR2 SYDVKM, per germline. The CDR3 is 13 amino acids. The CDR3 DNA reads TGTGCCAGCAGTTTACGGGCCCCGAAGGAGCTGTTTTTT. Amino acid sequence: CASSLRAPKELFF.

The V gene is TRBV12-2, the J gene TRBJ2-7; the table names TRBD1, a call not compared with the DNA. TRBV12-2 is an annotated pseudogene. CDR3 size: 18 residues. The CDR3 spells CASRRLRQGPLQPYEQYF. CDR3 in DNA: TGTGCAAGTCGCCGGCTCCGACAGGGTCCACTCCAGCCCTACGAGCAGTACTTC.

This chain connects TRBV18 to TRBJ2-7; TRBD1 matches 11 bases. CDR1 is KGHSH and CDR2 is LQKENI in the germline V gene. The CDR3 has 14 amino acids. J was trimmed by 3 bases and V by 2 bases; bases with no gene match: 0. The CDR3 loop reads CASSPGTGGYEQYF. The CDR3 bases are TGTGCCAGCTCACCAGGGACAGGGGGCTACGAGCAGTACTTC.

The chain carries TRBV14 and TRBJ2-2, with unresolved D. The CDR3 is 14 amino acids. Trimming took 2 bases from V and 1 from J, leaving 5 bases between them. Germline lookup yields CDR1 SGHDN and CDR2 FVKESK. CDR3 amino acids: CASSQNWNTGELFF. CDR3 coding DNA: TGTGCCAGCAGCCAAAATTGGAACACCGGGGAGCTGTTTTTT. The complete variable domain, with remaining parts taken from reference TRBV14 and TRBJ2-2, reads EAGVTQFPSHSVIEKGQTVTLRCDPISGHDNLYWYRRVMGKEIKFLLHFVKESKQDESGMPNNRFLAERTGGTYSTLKVQPAELEDSGVYFCASSQNWNTGELFFGEGSRLTVL.

The chain recombines TRBV5-1 with TRBJ2-1; 7 nucleotides line up with TRBD2. The V gene end was trimmed by 2 bases and the J gene end by 12 bases; junction bases not matched to a gene: 8. Per germline, CDR1 SGHRS and CDR2 YFSETQ. The CDR3 sequence is 13 residues long. In nucleotides, the CDR3 is TGCGCCAGCAGCTTTCAAGAGGGAGGGTGGCAGTTCTTC. This translates into CASSFQEGGWQFF.

The gene calls are TRBV7-3 and TRBJ1-1; 9 bases are shared with TRBD1. The germline V gene has CDR1 SGHTA and CDR2 FQGTGA. Trimming took 4 bases from V and 10 from J; bases not matched to a gene: 4. The CDR3 sequence is 12 residues long. The CDR3: CASSSGQGTAFF. The CDR3 DNA follows: TGTGCCAGCAGCTCGGGACAGGGTACAGCTTTCTTT.

In DNA form, the CDR3 reads TGCAGCGTTTATTGGACAGGGGGAAACACTGAAGCTTTCTTT. Protein sequence: CSVYWTGGNTEAFF. The chain recombines TRBV29-1 with TRBJ1-1; 10 bases are shared with TRBD1. The germline V gene has CDR1 SQVTM and CDR2 ANQGSEA. V trimming: 5 bases; J trimming: 2 bases; junction bases outside the gene matches: 5. CDR3 length: 14 residues.

This chain uses TRBV6-5 with TRBJ2-5; a weak D match, TRBD2 (6 bases). The germline CDR1 and CDR2 sequences are MNHEY and SVGAGI. The CDR3 consists of 14 residues. V was clipped by 6 bases and J by 4 bases, with 15 bases between them. The CDR3 sequence: CASRRDWQSETQYF. The CDR3, as DNA: TGTGCCAGCAGGCGGGACTGGCAGTCAGAGACCCAGTACTTC.

The table lists this clone with a few counts. The chain recombines TRBV18 with TRBJ2-7, with 10 nucleotides matching TRBD1. Germline CDR1 and CDR2: KGHSH and LQKENI. The junction had 9 bases not matched to a gene; V was cut back by 2 bases and J by 5 bases. This CDR3 contains 16 residues. The CDR3 loop is CASSPGRTGGGHEQYF. DNA of the CDR3: TGTGCCAGCTCACCAGGCAGGACAGGGGGAGGCCACGAGCAGTACTTC.

In this sample, this clone turned up a few times. The CDR3 region is CASSLPGRGGYEQYF. CDR3 bases: TGTGCCAGCAGTTTACCTGGCAGGGGGGGATACGAGCAGTACTTC. The chain employs TRBV28 and TRBJ2-7; D is possibly TRBD1 or TRBD2 (7 bases each). The length of the CDR3 is 15 residues. V was trimmed by 2 bases and J by 4 bases, leaving 15 bases between them. CDR1 is MDHEN and CDR2 is SYDVKM in the germline V gene.

The V gene is TRBV18, the J gene TRBJ2-5, with D maybe TRBD2 (6 bases). Germline CDR1 and CDR2: KGHSH and LQKENI. V lost 1 base, J lost 4 bases, and 13 bases lay in between. The CDR3 is made up of 15 amino acids. The CDR3 loop reads CASSPLAEPPETQYF. The CDR3, as DNA: TGTGCCAGCTCACCACTAGCGGAACCTCCAGAGACCCAGTACTTC.

Worth noting for this clone: Compared with germline, one end of the junction differs, possibly owing to a read error. The genes are TRBV5-4 and TRBJ2-7, with D maybe TRBD1 (6 bases). The CDR3 has 16 residues. Germline V gives CDR1 SGHNT, CDR2 YYREEE (reference sequence). As DNA, the CDR3 is TGCGCCAGCAGCCAAGCCCTTTCGGGACAACCTGGCGAGCAGTACTTC. Its translation: CASSQALSGQPGEQYF.

Only a few counts were recorded for this clone. A read error is likely here: a far larger clone is one base away. The V gene is TRBV29-1, the J gene TRBJ2-1; possibly TRBD1 or TRBD2 for D (5 bases each). CDR1 is SQVTM and CDR2 is ANQGSEA in the germline V gene. The CDR3 contains 14 residues. V was clipped by 7 bases and J by 6 bases, with 19 bases between them. The CDR3 DNA is TGCAGCGGTGAGCTACGGGGCGATGCCAATGAGCAGTTCTTC. Translating gives CSGELRGDANEQFF.

A note on this clone: Other DNA sequences in the same sample also yield this CDR3. The chain has TRBV11-3 and TRBJ2-1; D unclear. Looked up from germline, CDR1 is SGHNT and CDR2 is YENEEA. With 2 bases removed from V and 4 bases from J, the gap between germline ends came to 3 bases. The CDR3 covers 12 residues. CDR3 DNA sequence: TGTGCCAGCAGCTTATCGTACAATGAGCAGTTCTTC. Translation gives CASSLSYNEQFF. Full variable domain (remainder filled in from reference TRBV11-3 and TRBJ2-1): EAGVVQSPRYKIIEKKQPVAFWCNPISGHNTLYWYLQNLGQGPELLIRYENEEAVDDSQLPKDRFSAERLKGVDSTLKIQPAELGDSAVYLCASSLSYNEQFFGPGTRLTVL.

This clone occurred a few times. The genes are TRBV7-9 and TRBJ2-1; D might be TRBD1 or TRBD2, each matching 5 bases. Germline loops: CDR1 SEHNR, CDR2 FQNEAQ (reference sequence). With 8 bases removed from V and 0 bases from J, the gap between germline ends came to 20 bases. The CDR3 length is 17 residues. The CDR3 coding sequence is TGTGCCAGCGGGACCCCTTGGCGGAGCAGCTCCTACAATGAGCAGTTCTTC. Amino acids: CASGTPWRSSSYNEQFF.

This clone has more than one count but fewer than ten. This rearrangement joins TRBV6-1 to TRBJ1-2; 7 bases are a match to TRBD1. With 4 bases clipped from V and 8 bases from J, the junction kept 13 bases outside the gene matches. This CDR3 has 15 amino acids. CDR1 MNHNS and CDR2 SASEGT come from the germline V gene. CDR3 sequence: CASSGSGTAQGGYTF. In DNA, the CDR3 is TGTGCCAGCAGTGGATCCGGGACAGCACAGGGAGGCTACACCTTC.

This chain uses TRBV6-6 with TRBJ2-6; D may be TRBD2 (5 bases). CDR1 and CDR2 from the germline V gene are MNHNY and SVGAGI (reference sequence). This CDR3 has 15 residues. The V end lost 6 bases, the J end lost 1 base, and 10 bases lay between the germline ends. CDR3 nucleotides: TGTGCCAGCAGGCGGACTGGGTCTGGGGCCAACGTCCTGACTTTC. Translated, it gives CASRRTGSGANVLTF.

This clone was observed a few times. The chain joins TRBV30 to TRBJ2-3, with a tentative D call TRBD2 (5 bases). Germline assignment: CDR1 GTSNPN and CDR2 SVGIG (reference sequence). The CDR3 totals 13 residues. Trimming removed 2 bases at V and 1 base at J, with 7 bases between. The CDR3 sequence is CAWSWRGTDTQYF. The CDR3 region has the DNA TGTGCCTGGAGTTGGCGGGGCACAGATACGCAGTATTTT.

This clone has a handful of counts. The chain is built from TRBV5-1 and TRBJ1-1; the D is unclear. The CDR3 is 15 amino acids. Trimming stripped 4 bases from V and 4 bases from J, with 17 bases between. The germline V gene has CDR1 SGHRS and CDR2 YFSETQ. For the CDR3, the DNA is TGCGCCAGCAGCCGCTCTAATCAGCGAGCCACTGAAGCTTTCTTT. Protein product: CASSRSNQRATEAFF.

V and J are TRBV4-2 and TRBJ2-3; D might be TRBD2 (6 bases). The CDR3 spans 15 residues. Germline loops: CDR1 LGHNA, CDR2 YNFKEQ. Trimming stripped 1 base from V and 4 bases from J, with 12 bases between. Written as DNA, the CDR3 is TGTGCCAGCAGCCAAGTAGGGGACTCAGCAGATACGCAGTATTTT. Translating gives CASSQVGDSADTQYF.

This clone was seen a handful of times. V and J are TRBV5-1 and TRBJ2-3; D gene ambiguous. Trimming cost V 3 bases and J 0 bases, with 11 bases left between them. The germline V gene has CDR1 SGHRS and CDR2 YFSETQ. The CDR3 totals 15 residues. CDR3 loop: CASSSGATSTDTQYF. CDR3 nucleotides: TGCGCCAGCAGCTCTGGAGCAACTAGCACAGATACGCAGTATTTT.

This clone has just a few counts. V usage is TRBV28 and J usage is TRBJ2-7, with TRBD2 matching over 9 bases. The CDR3 runs to 14 residues. In germline, CDR1 is MDHEN, CDR2 SYDVKM. V gave up 8 bases and J gave up 7 bases; unmatched junction bases: 12. CDR3 protein: CASSVRAGGTEQYF. CDR3 coding DNA: TGTGCCAGCTCTGTCCGAGCGGGGGGAACGGAGCAGTACTTC.